This TCR beta chain was observed in a study of T-cell memory formation after mild COVID-19. Study at large: Largely, the TCR clusters proved donor specific.

CDR3 length equals 12 residues. Germline CDR1 is SQVTM and CDR2 is ANQGSEA. V shed 4 bases and J shed 1 base, with 7 bases lying between them. 5'RACE, which relied on constant-segment primers, yielded TCR alpha and TCR beta cDNA libraries carrying sample barcodes and UMIs. Each CDR3 protein is one row after TCRdb ran MiXCR on the 5' RACE reads. The table has around 300,000 distinct CDR3 sequences, over 7% seen once. The study, taken as a whole, reports: Later expanders leaned CD4+, whereas day 15 to 85 contracting clones were balanced CD4/CD8. Contracting CD4+ clones sat mainly in CM and EM; CD8+ in EMRA.

Comment on this clonotype: Its antigen is as yet unknown.

This rearrangement joins TRBV29-1 to TRBJ2-5; tentatively, D is TRBD1 (5 bases). Sequencing input: PBMCs or a T cell subset sorted from them (not recorded which). The clonotype originates from a man aged 18 to 29 who had mild COVID-19 (a few samples of this study predate the infection). Cell type and time point are not known. The CDR3 sequence is CSVVDTQETQYF. CDR3 nucleotides: TGCAGCGTTGTGGACACCCAAGAGACCCAGTACTTC.